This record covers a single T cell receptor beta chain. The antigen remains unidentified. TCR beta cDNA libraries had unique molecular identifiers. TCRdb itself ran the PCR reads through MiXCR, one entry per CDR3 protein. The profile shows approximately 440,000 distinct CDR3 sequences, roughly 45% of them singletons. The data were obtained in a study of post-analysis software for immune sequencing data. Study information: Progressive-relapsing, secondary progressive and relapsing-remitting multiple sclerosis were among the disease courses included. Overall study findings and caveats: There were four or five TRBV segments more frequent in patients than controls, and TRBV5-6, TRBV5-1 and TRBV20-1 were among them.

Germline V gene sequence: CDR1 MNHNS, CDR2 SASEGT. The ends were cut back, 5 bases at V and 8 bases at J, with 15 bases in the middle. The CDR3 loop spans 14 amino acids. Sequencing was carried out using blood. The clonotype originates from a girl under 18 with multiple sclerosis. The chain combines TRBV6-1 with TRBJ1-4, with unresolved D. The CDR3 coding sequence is TGTGCCAGCAGTTTAGGCGGGCTAGAGGAAAAACTGTTTTTT. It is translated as CASSLGGLEEKLFF.